This T cell receptor (beta chain) was captured in a study of identical twins. The trim removed 0 bases at V and 2 bases at J, leaving 11 bases unmatched. There are 18 residues in the CDR3. Germline V gene sequence: CDR1 SGHTA, CDR2 FQGNSA. Via MiXCR, TCRdb re-called the 5' RACE reads, giving one row per CDR3 protein. The data show some 600,000 distinct CDR3 sequences, around 7.5% seen once. The table lists this clonotype with many counts. The sample also formed part of further work on yellow fever vaccine responses in identical twins.

This clonotype originated in a woman between 18 and 29 years old in good health. The sequenced sample consisted of PBMCs. The chain couples TRBV7-2 to TRBJ2-3; 7 bases line up with TRBD1. The CDR3 DNA sequence: TGTGCCAGCAGCTTAGCGTACGACAGGGTATCCCTCACAGATACGCAGTATTTT. Translated: CASSLAYDRVSLTDTQYF.